The rows below give T cell receptor beta chains drawn from one sample of a study of blood T cell repertoires in COVID-19. Clones were read by immunoSEQ multiplex PCR, and TCRdb kept only the in-frame ones, dropping some. The sample yields 250,000 or so clones, approximately 80% seen once. The sequenced material came from peripheral blood. These receptors came from a woman aged 70 to 79 with acute or convalescent COVID-19. Both conserved end residues are trimmed from each CDR3.

j_call v_call cdr3_aa
TRBJ2-7 TRBV6-5 ASRRQGPYEQY
TRBJ2-6 TRBV2 ASSENRVGANVLT
TRBJ2-7 TRBV27 ASSRGYEQY
TRBJ1-1 TRBV28 ASSLAGSNTEAF
TRBJ1-6 TRBV18 ASSPGAVYNSPLH
TRBJ2-3 TRBV3-1/TRBV3-2 ASSRDLTSGARTDTQY
TRBJ1-6 TRBV5-8 ASSLLGPGNSPLH
TRBJ1-5 TRBV28 ASSPPGGERNQPQH
TRBJ1-2 TRBV28 ASSFDDRNYGYT
TRBJ1-5 TRBV10-3 ASSRLNGPQH
TRBJ1-3 TRBV28 ASSFRDGNTIY
TRBJ2-1 TRBV6-6 ASSYGAGGPNEQF
TRBJ1-5 TRBV6-1 ASSENYDQPQH
TRBJ1-1 TRBV19 ASSIGTGLNTEAF
TRBJ1-4 TRBV14 ASSQEWGLGEKLF
TRBJ2-2 TRBV5-1 ASSGRGMANTGELF
TRBJ1-1 TRBV7-2 ASSTRQGVVSAF
TRBJ2-5 TRBV5-4 ASSLSSGGRMETQY
TRBJ2-5 TRBV5-4 ASTLQLAGQETQY
TRBJ1-2 TRBV19 ASSIDPGAGGGYT
TRBJ2-5 TRBV2 ASSGQGIRETQY
TRBJ1-4 TRBV27 ASSLSGRDRWANEKLF
TRBJ2-2 TRBV9 ASSPRDTNTGELF
TRBJ1-1 TRBV5-4 ASSLAQGRNTEAF
TRBJ1-2 TRBV3-1/TRBV3-2 ASSEGGLYGYT
TRBJ2-4 TRBV7-2 ASSDRDRVNIQY
TRBJ1-5 TRBV19 ASSTDRGNQPQH
TRBJ2-3 TRBV18 ASSPFRQGGTDTQY
TRBJ2-3 TRBV5-1 ASSLVAGADTQY
TRBJ1-1 TRBV18 ASSPFTQGAYTEAF
TRBJ2-6 TRBV6-5 ATLKGYAGANVLT
TRBJ2-3 TRBV3-1/TRBV3-2 ASSQPSTDTQY
TRBJ1-2 TRBV2 ASSGQLAYGYT
TRBJ2-1 TRBV11-2 ASGLRSSYNEQF
TRBJ2-7 TRBV9 ASSDRDRGHEQY
TRBJ2-7 TRBV12-3/TRBV12-4 ASSWDTYYEQY
TRBJ1-2 TRBV11-2 ASSLDIHGDGYT
TRBJ2-1 TRBV15 ATSRDSPDEQF
TRBJ2-1 TRBV19 ASIPRDRDNEQF
TRBJ1-6 TRBV3-1/TRBV3-2 ASSQGGGRSPLH
TRBJ2-2 TRBV11-2 ASTPGGGAGELF
TRBJ2-7 TRBV10-3 AISESREQY
TRBJ1-1 TRBV4-2 ASSQDRDRVNTEAF
TRBJ2-2 TRBV19 ATGPGYLTGELF
TRBJ2-5 TRBV18 ASSLGQQETQY
TRBJ2-3 TRBV6-2/TRBV6-3 ASSYGVRTDTQY
TRBJ1-2 TRBV27 ASSTRTGLVNGYT